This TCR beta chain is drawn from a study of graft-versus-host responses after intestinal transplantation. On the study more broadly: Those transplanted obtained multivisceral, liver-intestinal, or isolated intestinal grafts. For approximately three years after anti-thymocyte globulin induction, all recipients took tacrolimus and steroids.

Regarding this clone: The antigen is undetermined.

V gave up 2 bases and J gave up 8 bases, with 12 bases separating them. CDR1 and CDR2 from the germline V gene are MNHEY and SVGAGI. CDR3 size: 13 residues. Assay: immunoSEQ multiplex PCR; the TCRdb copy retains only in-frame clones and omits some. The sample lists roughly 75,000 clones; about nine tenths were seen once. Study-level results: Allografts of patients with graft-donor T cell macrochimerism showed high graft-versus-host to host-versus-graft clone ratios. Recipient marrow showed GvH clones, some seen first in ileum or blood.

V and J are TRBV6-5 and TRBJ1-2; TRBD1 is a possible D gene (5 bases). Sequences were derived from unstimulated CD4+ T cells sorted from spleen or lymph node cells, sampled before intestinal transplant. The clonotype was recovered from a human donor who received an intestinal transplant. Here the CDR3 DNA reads TGTGCCAGCAGTTACAACCAGGGCCGGGGCTACACCTTC. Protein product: CASSYNQGRGYTF.